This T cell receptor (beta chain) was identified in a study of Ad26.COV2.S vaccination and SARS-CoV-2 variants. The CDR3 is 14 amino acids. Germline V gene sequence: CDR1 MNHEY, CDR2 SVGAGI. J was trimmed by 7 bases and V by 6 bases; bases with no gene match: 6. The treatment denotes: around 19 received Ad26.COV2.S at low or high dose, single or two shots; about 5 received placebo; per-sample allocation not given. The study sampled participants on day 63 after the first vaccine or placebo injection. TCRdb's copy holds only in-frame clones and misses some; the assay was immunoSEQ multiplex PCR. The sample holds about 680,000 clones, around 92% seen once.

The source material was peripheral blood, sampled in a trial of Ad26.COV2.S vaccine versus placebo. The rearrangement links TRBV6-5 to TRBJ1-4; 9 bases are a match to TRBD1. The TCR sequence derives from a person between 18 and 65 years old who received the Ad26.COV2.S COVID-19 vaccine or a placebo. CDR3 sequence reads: CASSLDRGSEKLFF. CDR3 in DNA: TGTGCCAGCAGCCTCGACAGGGGGAGTGAAAAACTGTTTTTT.